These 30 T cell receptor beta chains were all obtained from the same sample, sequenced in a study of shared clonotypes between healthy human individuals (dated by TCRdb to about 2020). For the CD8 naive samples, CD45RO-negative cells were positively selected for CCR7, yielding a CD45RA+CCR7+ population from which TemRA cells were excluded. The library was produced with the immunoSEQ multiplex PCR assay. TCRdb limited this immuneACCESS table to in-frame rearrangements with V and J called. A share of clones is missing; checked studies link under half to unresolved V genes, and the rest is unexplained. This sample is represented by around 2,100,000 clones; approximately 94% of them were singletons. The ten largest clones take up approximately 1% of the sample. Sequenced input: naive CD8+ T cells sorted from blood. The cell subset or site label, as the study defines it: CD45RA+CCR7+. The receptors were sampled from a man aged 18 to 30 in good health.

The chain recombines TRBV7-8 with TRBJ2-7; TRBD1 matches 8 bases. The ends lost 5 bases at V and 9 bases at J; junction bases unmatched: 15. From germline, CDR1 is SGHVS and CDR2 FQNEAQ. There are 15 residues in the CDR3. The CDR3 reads CASSDAGRGPQGQYF. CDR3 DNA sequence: TGTGCCAGCAGCGATGCGGGCAGGGGGCCTCAAGGGCAGTACTTC.

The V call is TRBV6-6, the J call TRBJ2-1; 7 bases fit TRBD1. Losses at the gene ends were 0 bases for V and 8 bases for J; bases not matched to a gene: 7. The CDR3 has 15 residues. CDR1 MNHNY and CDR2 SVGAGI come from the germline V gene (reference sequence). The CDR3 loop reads CASSYSVGGRDEQFF. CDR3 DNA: TGTGCCAGCAGTTACTCAGTAGGGGGCAGGGATGAGCAGTTCTTC.

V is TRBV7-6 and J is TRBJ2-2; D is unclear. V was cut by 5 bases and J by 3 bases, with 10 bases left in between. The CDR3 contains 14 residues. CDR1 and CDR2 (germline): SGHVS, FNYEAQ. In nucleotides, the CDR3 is TGTGCCAGCAGCCCGACACCTTACACCGGGGAGCTGTTTTTT. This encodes CASSPTPYTGELFF.

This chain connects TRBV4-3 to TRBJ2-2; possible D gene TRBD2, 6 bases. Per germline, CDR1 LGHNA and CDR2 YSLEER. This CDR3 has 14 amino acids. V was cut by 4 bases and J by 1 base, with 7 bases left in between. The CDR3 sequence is CASSPRENTGELFF. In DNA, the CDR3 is TGCGCCAGCAGCCCGCGGGAGAACACCGGGGAGCTGTTTTTT.

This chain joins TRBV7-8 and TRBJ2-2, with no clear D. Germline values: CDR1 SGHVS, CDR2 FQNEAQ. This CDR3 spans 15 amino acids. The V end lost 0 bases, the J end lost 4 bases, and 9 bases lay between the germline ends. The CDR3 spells CASSLASLGTGELFF. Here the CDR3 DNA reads TGTGCCAGCAGCTTAGCGTCCTTAGGCACCGGGGAGCTGTTTTTT.

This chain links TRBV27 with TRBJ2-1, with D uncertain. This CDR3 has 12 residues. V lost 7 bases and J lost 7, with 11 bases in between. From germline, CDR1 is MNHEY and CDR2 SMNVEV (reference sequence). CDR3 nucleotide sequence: TGTGCCAGCACCTCGGGTTCAAATGAGCAGTTCTTC. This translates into CASTSGSNEQFF.

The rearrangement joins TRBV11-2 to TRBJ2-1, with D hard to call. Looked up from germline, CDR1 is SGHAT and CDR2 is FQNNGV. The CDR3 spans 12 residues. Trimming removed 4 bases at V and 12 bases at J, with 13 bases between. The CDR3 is CASSSDGPGQFF. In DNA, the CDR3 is TGTGCCAGCAGCTCGGACGGGCCAGGGCAGTTCTTC.

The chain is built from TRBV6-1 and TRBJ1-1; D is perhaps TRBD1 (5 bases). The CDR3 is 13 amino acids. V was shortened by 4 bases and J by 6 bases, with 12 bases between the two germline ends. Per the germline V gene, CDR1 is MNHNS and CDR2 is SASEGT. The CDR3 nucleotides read TGTGCCAGCAGTGTACCAACAGGTGCTGAAGCTTTCTTT. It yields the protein CASSVPTGAEAFF.

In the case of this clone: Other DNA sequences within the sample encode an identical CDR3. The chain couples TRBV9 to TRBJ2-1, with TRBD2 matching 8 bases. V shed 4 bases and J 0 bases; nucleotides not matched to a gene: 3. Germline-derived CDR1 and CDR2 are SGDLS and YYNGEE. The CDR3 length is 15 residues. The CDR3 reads CASSLSGGSYNEQFF. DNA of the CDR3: TGTGCCAGCAGCTTAAGCGGGGGCTCCTACAATGAGCAGTTCTTC.

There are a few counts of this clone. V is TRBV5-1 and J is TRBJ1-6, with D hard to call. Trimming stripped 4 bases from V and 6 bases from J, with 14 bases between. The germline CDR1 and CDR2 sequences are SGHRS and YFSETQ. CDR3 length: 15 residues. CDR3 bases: TGCGCCAGCAGCGATCACCCGGACGGTAATTCACCCCTCCACTTT. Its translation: CASSDHPDGNSPLHF. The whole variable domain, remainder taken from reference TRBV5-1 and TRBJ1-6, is KAGVTQTPRYLIKTRGQQVTLSCSPISGHRSVSWYQQTPGQGLQFLFEYFSETQRNKGNFPGRFSGRQFSNSRSEMNVSTLELGDSALYLCASSDHPDGNSPLHFGNGTRLTVT.

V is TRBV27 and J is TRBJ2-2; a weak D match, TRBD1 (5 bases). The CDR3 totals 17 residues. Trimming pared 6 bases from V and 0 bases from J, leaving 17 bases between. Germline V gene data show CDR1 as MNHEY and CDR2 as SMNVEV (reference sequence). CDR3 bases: TGTGCCAGCAGCCCCCCCGGGCAGGGCGCGAACACCGGGGAGCTGTTTTTT. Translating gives CASSPPGQGANTGELFF.

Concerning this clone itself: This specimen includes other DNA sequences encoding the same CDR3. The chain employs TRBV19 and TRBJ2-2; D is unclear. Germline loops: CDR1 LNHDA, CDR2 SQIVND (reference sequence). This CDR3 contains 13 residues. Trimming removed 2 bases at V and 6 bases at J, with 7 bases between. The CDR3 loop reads CASSILLSGELFF. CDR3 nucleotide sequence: TGTGCCAGTAGTATACTCTTGTCCGGGGAGCTGTTTTTT.

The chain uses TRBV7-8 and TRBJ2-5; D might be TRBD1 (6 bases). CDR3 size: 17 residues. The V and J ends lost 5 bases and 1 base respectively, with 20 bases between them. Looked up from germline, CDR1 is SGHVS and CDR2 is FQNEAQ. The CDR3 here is CASSILIIQGFQETQYF. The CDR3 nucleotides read TGTGCCAGCAGCATCCTCATTATACAGGGATTCCAAGAGACCCAGTACTTC.

The CDR3 DNA reads as TGTGCCAGCAGTTCCCTGCGGGGGATCGAAGAGACCCAGTACTTC. The encoded protein is CASSSLRGIEETQYF. V is TRBV28 and J is TRBJ2-5, with 7 bases that match TRBD2. The CDR3 is made up of 15 amino acids. Germline V CDR1 and CDR2: MDHEN, SYDVKM. V lost 4 bases and J lost 3; bases outside the gene matches: 8.

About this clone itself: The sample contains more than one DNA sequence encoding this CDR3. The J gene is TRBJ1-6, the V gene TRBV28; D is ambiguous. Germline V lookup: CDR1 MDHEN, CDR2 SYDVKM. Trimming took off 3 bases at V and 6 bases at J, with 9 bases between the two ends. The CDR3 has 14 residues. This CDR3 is CASSLTGTNSPLHF. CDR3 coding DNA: TGTGCCAGCAGTTTGACGGGAACTAATTCACCCCTCCACTTT.

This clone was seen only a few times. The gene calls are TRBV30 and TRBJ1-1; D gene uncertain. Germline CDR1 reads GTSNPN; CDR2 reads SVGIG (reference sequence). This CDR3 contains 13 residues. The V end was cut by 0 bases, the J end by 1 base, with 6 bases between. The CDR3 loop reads CAWSVSWNTEAFF. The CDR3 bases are TGTGCCTGGAGTGTATCATGGAACACTGAAGCTTTCTTT.

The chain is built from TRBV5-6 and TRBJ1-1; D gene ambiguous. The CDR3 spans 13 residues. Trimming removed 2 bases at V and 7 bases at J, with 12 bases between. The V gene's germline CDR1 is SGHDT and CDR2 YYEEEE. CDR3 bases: TGTGCCAGCAGCTTATTCGGTGAAGATGAAGCTTTCTTT. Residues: CASSLFGEDEAFF.

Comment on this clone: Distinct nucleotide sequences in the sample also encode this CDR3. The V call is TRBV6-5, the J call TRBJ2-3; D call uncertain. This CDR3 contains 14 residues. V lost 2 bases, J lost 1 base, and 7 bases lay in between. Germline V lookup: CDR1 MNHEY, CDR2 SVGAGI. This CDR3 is CASSYGAGTDTQYF. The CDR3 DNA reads TGTGCCAGCAGTTACGGTGCTGGCACAGATACGCAGTATTTT.

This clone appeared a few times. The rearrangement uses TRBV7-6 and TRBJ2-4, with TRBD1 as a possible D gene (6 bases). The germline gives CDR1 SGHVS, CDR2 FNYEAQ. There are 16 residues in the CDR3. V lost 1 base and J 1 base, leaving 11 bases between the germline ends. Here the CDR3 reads CASSLEAGAAKNIQYF. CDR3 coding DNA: TGTGCCAGCAGCTTAGAAGCAGGGGCGGCCAAAAACATTCAGTACTTC.

For the CDR3, the DNA is TGTGCCAGCAGCGTAGCCTCCGGGGGACAGCAAGAGACCCAGTACTTC. Translation: CASSVASGGQQETQYF. The gene calls are TRBV9 and TRBJ2-5; tentatively, D is TRBD1 (7 bases). Trimming cost V 0 bases and J 2 bases, with 14 bases left between them. Per germline, CDR1 SGDLS and CDR2 YYNGEE. CDR3 size: 16 residues.

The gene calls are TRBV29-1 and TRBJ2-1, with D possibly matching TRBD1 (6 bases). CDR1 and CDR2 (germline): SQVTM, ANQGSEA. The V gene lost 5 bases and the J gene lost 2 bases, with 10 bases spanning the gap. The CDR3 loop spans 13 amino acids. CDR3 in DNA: TGCAGCGTTAGGACAGCGACCTACAATGAGCAGTTCTTC. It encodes CSVRTATYNEQFF.

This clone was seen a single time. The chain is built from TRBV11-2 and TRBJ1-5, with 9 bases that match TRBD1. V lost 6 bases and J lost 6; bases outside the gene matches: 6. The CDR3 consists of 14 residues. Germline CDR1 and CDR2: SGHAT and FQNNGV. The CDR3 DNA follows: TGTGCCAGCAGGGGACAGGGAAAAAGTCAGCCCCAGCATTTT. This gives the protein CASRGQGKSQPQHF.

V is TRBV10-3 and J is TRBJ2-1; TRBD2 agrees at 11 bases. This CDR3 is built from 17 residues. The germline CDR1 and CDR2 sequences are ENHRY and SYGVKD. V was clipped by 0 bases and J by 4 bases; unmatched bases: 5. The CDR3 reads CAISESSGGEGYNEQFF. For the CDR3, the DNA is TGTGCCATCAGTGAGTCTAGCGGGGGGGAAGGTTACAATGAGCAGTTCTTC.

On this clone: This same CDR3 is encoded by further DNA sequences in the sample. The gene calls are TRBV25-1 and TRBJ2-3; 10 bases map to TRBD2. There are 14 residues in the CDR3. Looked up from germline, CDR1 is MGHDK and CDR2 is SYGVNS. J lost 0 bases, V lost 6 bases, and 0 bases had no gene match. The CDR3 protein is CASRLAGSTDTQYF. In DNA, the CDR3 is TGTGCCAGCAGACTAGCGGGAAGCACAGATACGCAGTATTTT. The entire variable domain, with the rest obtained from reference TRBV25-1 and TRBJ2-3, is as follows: EADIYQTPRYLVIGTGKKITLECSQTMGHDKMYWYQQDPGMELHLIHYSYGVNSTEKGDLSSESTVSRIRTEHFPLTLESARPSHTSQYLCASRLAGSTDTQYFGPGTRLTVL.

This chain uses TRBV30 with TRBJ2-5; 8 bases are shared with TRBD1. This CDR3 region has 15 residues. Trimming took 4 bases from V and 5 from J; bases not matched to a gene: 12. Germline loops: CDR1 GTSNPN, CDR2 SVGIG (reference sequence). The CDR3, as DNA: TGTGCCTGGACAGGGGGCAATCCGGCAAGCGAGACCCAGTACTTC. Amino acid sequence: CAWTGGNPASETQYF.

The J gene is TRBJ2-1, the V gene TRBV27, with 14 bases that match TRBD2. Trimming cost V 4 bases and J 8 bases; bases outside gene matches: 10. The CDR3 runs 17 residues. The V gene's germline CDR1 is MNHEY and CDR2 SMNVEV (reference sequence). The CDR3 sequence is CASSSTTGTSGRDEQFF. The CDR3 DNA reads TGTGCCAGCAGTTCCACGACCGGGACTAGCGGGAGAGATGAGCAGTTCTTC.

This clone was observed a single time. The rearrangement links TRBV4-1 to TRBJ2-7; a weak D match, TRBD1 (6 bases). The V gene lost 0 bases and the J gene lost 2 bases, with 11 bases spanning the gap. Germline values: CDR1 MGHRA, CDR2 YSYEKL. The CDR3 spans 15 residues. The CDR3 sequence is CASSQEAGDPYEQYF. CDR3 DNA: TGCGCCAGCAGCCAAGAGGCAGGGGACCCCTACGAGCAGTACTTC.

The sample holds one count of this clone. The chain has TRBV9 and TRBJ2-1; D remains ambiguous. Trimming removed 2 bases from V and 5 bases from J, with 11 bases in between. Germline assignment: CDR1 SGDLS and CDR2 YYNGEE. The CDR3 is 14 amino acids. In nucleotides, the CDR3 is TGTGCCAGCAGCGTGGGTACCGAGCACAATGAGCAGTTCTTC. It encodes CASSVGTEHNEQFF.

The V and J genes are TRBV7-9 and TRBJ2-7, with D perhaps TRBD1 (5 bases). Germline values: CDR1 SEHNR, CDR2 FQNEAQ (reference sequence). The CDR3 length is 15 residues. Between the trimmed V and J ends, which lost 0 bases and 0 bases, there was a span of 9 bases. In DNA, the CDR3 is TGTGCCAGCAGCTTAGCGAGTGACAGCTCCTACGAGCAGTACTTC. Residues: CASSLASDSSYEQYF.

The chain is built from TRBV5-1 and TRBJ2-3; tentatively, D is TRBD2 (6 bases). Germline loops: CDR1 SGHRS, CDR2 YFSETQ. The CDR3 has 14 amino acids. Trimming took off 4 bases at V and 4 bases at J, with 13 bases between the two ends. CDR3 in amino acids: CASSPGVYSDTQYF. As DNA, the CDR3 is TGCGCCAGCAGCCCGGGGGTCTATTCAGATACGCAGTATTTT.